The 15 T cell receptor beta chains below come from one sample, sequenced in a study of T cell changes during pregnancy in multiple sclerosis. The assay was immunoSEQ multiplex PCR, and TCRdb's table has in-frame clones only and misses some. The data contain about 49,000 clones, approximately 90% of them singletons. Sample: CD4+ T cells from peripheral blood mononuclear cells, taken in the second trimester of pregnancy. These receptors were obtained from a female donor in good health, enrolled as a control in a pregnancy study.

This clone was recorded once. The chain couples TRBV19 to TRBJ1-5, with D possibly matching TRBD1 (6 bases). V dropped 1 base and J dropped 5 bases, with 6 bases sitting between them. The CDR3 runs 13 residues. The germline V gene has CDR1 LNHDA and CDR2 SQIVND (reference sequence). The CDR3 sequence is CASSIGTDQPQHF. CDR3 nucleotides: TGTGCCAGTAGTATAGGGACAGATCAGCCCCAGCATTTT. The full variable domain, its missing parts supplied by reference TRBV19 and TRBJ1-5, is DGGITQSPKYLFRKEGQNVTLSCEQNLNHDAMYWYRQDPGQGLRLIYYSQIVNDFQKGDIAEGYSVSREKKESFPLTVTSAQKNPTAFYLCASSIGTDQPQHFGDGTRLSIL.

This CDR3 is CASSFVQGARSAGELFF. The CDR3 DNA reads TGCGCCAGCAGCTTCGTCCAGGGGGCGCGGTCCGCCGGGGAGCTGTTTTTT. The J gene is TRBJ2-2, the V gene TRBV5-1; 8 bases are shared with TRBD1. Germline assignment: CDR1 SGHRS and CDR2 YFSETQ. J gave up 6 bases and V 2 bases, and 12 bases lay outside the gene matches. The CDR3 extends over 17 amino acids.

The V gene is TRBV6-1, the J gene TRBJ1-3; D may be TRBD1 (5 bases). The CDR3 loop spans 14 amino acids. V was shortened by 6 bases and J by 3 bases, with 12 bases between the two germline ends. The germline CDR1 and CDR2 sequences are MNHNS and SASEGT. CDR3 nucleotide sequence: TGTGCCAGCAGCGAGGCGGGGGATGGAAACACCATATATTTT. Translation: CASSEAGDGNTIYF.

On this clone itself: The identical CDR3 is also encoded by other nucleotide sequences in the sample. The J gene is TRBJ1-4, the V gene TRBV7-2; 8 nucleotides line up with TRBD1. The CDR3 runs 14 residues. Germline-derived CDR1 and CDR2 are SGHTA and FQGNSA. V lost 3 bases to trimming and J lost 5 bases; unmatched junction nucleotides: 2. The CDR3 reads CASSLDRANEKLFF. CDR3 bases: TGTGCCAGCAGCTTGGACAGGGCGAATGAAAAACTGTTTTTT.

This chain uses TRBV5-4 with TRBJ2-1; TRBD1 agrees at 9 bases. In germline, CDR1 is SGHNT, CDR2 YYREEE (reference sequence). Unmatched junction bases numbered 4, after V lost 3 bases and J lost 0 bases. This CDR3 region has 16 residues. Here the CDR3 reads CASSSKTGGSYNEQFF. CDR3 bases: TGTGCCAGCAGCTCTAAGACAGGGGGCTCCTACAATGAGCAGTTCTTC.

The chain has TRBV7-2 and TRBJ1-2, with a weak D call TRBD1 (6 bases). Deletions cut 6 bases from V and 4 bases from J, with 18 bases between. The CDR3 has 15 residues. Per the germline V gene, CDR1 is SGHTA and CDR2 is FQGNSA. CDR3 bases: TGTGCCAGCAGTGCCCGCGGGGGGCTCGGCTATGGCTACACCTTC. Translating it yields CASSARGGLGYGYTF.

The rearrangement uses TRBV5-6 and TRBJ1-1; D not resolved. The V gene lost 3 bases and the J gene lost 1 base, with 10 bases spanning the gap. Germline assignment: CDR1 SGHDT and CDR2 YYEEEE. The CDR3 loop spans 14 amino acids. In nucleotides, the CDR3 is TGTGCCAGCAGCTCCTGGGCCCGGAACACTGAAGCTTTCTTT. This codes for CASSSWARNTEAFF.

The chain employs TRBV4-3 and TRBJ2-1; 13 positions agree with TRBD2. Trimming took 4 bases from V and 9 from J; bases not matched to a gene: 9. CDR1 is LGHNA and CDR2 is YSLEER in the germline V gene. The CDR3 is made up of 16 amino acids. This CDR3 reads CASSLLTSGGVVEQFF. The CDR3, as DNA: TGCGCCAGCAGCCTACTTACTAGCGGGGGGGTGGTTGAGCAGTTCTTC.

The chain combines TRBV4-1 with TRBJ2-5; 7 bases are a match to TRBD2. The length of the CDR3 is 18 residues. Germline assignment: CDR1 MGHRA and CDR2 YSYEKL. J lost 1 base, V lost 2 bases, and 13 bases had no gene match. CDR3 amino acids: CASSQIHRGAGSQETQYF. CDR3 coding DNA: TGCGCCAGCAGCCAAATCCACCGGGGAGCGGGGTCCCAAGAGACCCAGTACTTC.

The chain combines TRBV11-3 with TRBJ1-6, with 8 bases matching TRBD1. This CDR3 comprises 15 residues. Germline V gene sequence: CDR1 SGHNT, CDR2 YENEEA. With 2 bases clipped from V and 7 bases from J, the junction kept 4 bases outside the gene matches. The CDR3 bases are TGTGCCAGCAGCTTACGGACAGGGCCCAATTCACCCCTCCACTTT. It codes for CASSLRTGPNSPLHF.

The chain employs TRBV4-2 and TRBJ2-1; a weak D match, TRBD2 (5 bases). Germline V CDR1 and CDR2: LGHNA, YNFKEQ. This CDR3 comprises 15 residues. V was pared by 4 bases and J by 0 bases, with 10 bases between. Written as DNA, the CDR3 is TGTGCCAGCAGCCGGGGAGTTACCTCCTACAATGAGCAGTTCTTC. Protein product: CASSRGVTSYNEQFF.

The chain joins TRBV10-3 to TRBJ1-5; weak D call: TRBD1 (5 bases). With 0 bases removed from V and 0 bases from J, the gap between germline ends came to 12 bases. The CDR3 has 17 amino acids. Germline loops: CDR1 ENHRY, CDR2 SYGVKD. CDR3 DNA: TGTGCCATCAGTGAGTCGGGGCAGGGTTTTAGCAATCAGCCCCAGCATTTT. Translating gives CAISESGQGFSNQPQHF.

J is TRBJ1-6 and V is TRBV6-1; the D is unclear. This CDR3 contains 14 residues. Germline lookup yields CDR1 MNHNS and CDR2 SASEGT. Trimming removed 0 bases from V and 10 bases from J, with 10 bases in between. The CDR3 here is CASSEAVRESPLHF. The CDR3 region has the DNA TGTGCCAGCAGTGAAGCGGTAAGGGAGTCACCCCTCCACTTT.

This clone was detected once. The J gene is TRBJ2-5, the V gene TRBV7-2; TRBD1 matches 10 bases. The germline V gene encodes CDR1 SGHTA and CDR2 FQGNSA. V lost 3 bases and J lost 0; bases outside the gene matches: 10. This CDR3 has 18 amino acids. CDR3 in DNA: TGTGCCAGCAGCTTCTCCCCGGGGGACAGGGGCCACCAAGAGACCCAGTACTTC. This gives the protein CASSFSPGDRGHQETQYF.

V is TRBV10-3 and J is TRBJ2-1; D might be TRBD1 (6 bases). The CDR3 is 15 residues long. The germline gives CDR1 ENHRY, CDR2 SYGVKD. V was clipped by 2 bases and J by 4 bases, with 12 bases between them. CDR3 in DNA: TGTGCCATCAGTGAGATACAGGGTGGGTACAATGAGCAGTTCTTC. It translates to CAISEIQGGYNEQFF.